Sequencing of this TCR beta chain was carried out in a study of post-analysis software for immune sequencing data. Study overall: Multiple sclerosis in the patients followed relapsing-remitting, secondary progressive and progressive-relapsing courses. Study conclusions and caveats: Controls had significantly higher normalized Chao1 diversity than multiple sclerosis patients. When patients were compared with controls, a handful of TRBV segments were more frequent, TRBV5-6, TRBV5-1 and TRBV20-1 among them.

V dropped 3 bases and J dropped 7 bases, with 10 bases sitting between them. CDR1 is MDHEN and CDR2 is SYDVKM in the germline V gene. This CDR3 spans 12 amino acids. Carried by the TCR beta cDNA libraries were unique molecular identifiers. From around 1 to 10 million T cells, 500,000 or so cDNA molecules were obtained. TCRdb re-called the PCR reads through MiXCR, storing one row per CDR3 protein. Here the sample spans 150,000 to 200,000 distinct CDR3 sequences, roughly 31% being singletons. This clonotype appeared many times. The antigen remains undetermined. The clonotype originates from a girl aged 5-17 years with multiple sclerosis. Sequenced: blood. V and J are TRBV28 and TRBJ2-7; D unclear. The DNA for the CDR3 is TGTGCCAGCAGTTTGGTAGGACGGGAGCAGTACTTC. Amino acid sequence: CASSLVGREQYF. Variable domain in full (rest from reference TRBV28 and TRBJ2-7): DVKVTQSSRYLVKRTGEKVFLECVQDMDHENMFWYRQDPGLGLRLIYFSYDVKMKEKGDIPEGYSVSREKKERFSLILESASTNQTSMYLCASSLVGREQYFGPGTRLTVT.